This T cell receptor beta chain was sequenced in a study of blood T cells in healthy people across ages. As concerns this clonotype: Its matching antigen is unknown.

In germline, CDR1 is MNHNY, CDR2 SVGAGI (reference sequence). This CDR3 contains 16 residues. V lost 4 bases to trimming and J lost 8 bases; unmatched junction nucleotides: 15. A J-beta primer mix and a sample-barcoded 5' primer were used in a second PCR of roughly 7 to 12 cycles. A single record per CDR3 protein comes from TCRdb applying MiXCR to the 5' RACE reads. This table holds 920,000 or so distinct CDR3 sequences, 35% to 55% found once. Overall study results and limits: Long-lived donors carried more naive CD4+ cells and greater diversity than aged donors.

The sequence derives from a woman aged 55-69 years in good health. Material for sequencing was blood. This chain connects TRBV6-6 to TRBJ2-7; 9 bases map to TRBD2. CDR3 region: CASSFLGVAGDRQQYF. CDR3 in DNA: TGTGCCAGCAGTTTCCTTGGGGTAGCGGGAGACAGACAGCAGTACTTC.